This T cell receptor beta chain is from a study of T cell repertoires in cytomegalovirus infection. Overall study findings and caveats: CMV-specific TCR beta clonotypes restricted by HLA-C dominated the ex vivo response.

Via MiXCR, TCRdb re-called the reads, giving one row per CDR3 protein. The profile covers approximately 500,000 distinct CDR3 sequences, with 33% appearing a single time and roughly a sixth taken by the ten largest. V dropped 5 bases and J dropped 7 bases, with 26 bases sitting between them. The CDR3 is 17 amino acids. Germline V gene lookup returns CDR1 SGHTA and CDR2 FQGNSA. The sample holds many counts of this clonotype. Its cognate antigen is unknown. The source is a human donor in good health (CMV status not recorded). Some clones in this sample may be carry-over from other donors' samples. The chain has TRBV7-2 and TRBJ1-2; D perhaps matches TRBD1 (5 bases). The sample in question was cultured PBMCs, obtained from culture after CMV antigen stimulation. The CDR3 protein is CASSPRLDGTGRAGYTF. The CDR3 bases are TGTGCCAGCAGCCCTAGATTGGATGGGACGGGGAGGGCTGGCTACACCTTC.